The clone carrying this T cell receptor beta chain was seen many times. Noted time point: patch test 2, 6 weeks after DPC sensitization. Stated treatment: therapeutic diphenylcyclopropenone sensitization with weekly scalp DPC. Original handling: Between 23,224 and 690,600 TCRs appeared in each sample, and the median stood at approximately 100,000. Using its own MiXCR run on the RACE reads, TCRdb lists one record per CDR3 protein. The V and J calls and clone size are TCRdb's, not the authors'. The sample holds about 89,000 distinct CDR3 sequences; around 10% are singletons and the top ten take about 2%. The sample comes from a study of human T cells and chemical hapten exposure. V was pared by 5 bases and J by 6 bases, with 8 bases of the junction left unmatched. The CDR3 runs 15 residues. Germline CDR1 reads SGHTA; CDR2 reads FQGTGA.

Specimen: whole blood, collected in connection with sensitization to the hapten diphenylcyclopropenone (DPC). This sequence was found in a man aged 40-50 years with alopecia areata. Some clones in this sample may be carry-over from other donors' samples. This chain connects TRBV7-3 to TRBJ1-2; 11 nucleotides match TRBD1. CDR3: CASSPGGDRGNGYTF. CDR3 DNA: TGTGCCAGCAGCCCGGGGGGGGACAGGGGGAATGGCTACACCTTC.